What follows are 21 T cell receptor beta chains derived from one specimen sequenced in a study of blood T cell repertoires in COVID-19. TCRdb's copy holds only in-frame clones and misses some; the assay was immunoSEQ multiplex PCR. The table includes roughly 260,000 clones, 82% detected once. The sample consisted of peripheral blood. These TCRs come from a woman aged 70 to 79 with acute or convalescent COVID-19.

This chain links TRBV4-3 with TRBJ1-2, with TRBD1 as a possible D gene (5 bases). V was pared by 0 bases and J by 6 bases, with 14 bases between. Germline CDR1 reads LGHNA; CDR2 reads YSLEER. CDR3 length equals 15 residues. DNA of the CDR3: TGCGCCAGCAGCCAAGACCGTGGGGCAGGAAATGGCTACACCTTC. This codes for CASSQDRGAGNGYTF.

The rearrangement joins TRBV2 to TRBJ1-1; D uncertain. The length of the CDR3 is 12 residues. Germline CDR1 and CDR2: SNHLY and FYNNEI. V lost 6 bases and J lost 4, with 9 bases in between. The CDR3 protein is CASSYSGTEAFF. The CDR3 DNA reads TGTGCCAGCAGCTACTCGGGCACTGAAGCTTTCTTT.

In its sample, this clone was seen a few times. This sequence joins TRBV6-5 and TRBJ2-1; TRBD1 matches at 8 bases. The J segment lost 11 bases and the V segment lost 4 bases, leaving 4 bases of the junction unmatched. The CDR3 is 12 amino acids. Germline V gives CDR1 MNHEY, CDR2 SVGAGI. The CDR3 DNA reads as TGTGCCAGCAGTTTGGGACAGGAAAAGCAGTTCTTC. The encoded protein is CASSLGQEKQFF.

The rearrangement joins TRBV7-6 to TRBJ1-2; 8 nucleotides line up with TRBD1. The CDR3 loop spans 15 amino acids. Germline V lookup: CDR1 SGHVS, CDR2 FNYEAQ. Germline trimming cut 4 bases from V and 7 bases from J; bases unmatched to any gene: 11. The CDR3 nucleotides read TGTGCCAGCAGCTCTAATCTGGACAGGGCCTGTGGCTACACCTTC. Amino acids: CASSSNLDRACGYTF. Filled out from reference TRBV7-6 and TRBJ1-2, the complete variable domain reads GAGVSQSPRYKVTKRGQDVALRCDPISGHVSLYWYRQALGQGPEFLTYFNYEAQQDKSGLPNDRFSAERPEGSISTLTIQRTEQRDSAMYRCASSSNLDRACGYTFGSGTRLTVV.

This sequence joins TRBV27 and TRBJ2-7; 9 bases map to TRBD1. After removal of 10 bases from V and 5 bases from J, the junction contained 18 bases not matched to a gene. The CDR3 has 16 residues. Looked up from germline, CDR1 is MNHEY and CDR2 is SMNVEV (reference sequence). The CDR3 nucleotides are TGTGCCACCCCTCCTCCTCGGGACAGGGTGGGCGACGAGCAGTACTTC. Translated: CATPPPRDRVGDEQYF.

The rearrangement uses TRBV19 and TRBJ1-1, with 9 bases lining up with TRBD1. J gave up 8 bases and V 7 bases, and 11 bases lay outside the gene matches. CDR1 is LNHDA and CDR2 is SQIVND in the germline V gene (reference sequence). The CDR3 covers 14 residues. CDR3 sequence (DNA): TGTGCCAGTAATATGGGACAGGGTAACCCAGAAGCTTTCTTT. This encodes CASNMGQGNPEAFF.

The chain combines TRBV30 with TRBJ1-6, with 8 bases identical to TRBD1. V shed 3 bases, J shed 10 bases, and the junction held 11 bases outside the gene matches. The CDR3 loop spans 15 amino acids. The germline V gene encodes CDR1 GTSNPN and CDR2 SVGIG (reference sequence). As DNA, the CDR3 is TGTGCCTGGAGGATGGGGACAGGTACCTGGTCACCCCTCCACTTT. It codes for CAWRMGTGTWSPLHF. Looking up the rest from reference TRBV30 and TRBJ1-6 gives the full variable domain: SQTIHQWPATLVQPVGSPLSLECTVEGTSNPNLYWYRQAAGRGLQLLFYSVGIGQISSEVPQNLSASRPQDRQFILSSKKLLLSDSGFYLCAWRMGTGTWSPLHFGNGTRLTVT.

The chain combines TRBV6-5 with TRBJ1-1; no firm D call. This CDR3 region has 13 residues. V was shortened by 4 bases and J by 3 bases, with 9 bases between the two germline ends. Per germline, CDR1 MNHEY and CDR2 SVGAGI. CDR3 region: CASSLKRDTEAFF. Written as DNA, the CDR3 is TGTGCCAGCAGTTTGAAGCGGGACACTGAAGCTTTCTTT.

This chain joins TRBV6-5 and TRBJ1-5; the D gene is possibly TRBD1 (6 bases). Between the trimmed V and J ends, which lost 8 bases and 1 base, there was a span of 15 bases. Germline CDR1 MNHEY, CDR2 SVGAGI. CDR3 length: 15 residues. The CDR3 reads CASEKQGRSNQPQHF. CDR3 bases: TGTGCCAGCGAAAAACAGGGAAGAAGCAATCAGCCCCAGCATTTT.

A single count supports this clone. The CDR3 loop reads CASSLGGHQDTQYF. CDR3 nucleotide sequence: TGCGCCAGCAGCTTGGGAGGGCACCAAGATACGCAGTATTTT. The chain employs TRBV5-1 and TRBJ2-3; D possibly corresponds to TRBD2 (5 bases). This CDR3 region has 14 residues. Deletions cut 0 bases from V and 5 bases from J, with 10 bases between. The germline gives CDR1 SGHRS, CDR2 YFSETQ.

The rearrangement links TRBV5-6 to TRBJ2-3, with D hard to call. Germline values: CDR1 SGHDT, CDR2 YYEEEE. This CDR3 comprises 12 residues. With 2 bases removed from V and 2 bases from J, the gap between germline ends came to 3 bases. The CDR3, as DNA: TGTGCCAGCAGCTTCTACACAGATACGCAGTATTTT. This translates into CASSFYTDTQYF. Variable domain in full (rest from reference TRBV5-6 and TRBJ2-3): DAGVTQSPTHLIKTRGQQVTLRCSPKSGHDTVSWYQQALGQGPQFIFQYYEEEERQRGNFPDRFSGHQFPNYSSELNVNALLLGDSALYLCASSFYTDTQYFGPGTRLTVL.

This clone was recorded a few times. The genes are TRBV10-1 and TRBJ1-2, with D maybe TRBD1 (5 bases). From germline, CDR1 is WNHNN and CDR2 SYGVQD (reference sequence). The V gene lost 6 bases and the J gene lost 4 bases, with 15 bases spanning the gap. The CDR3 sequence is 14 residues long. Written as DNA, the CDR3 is TGCGCCAGCAGCTCCGTCCAGGGAATCTATGGCTACACCTTC. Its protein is CASSSVQGIYGYTF.

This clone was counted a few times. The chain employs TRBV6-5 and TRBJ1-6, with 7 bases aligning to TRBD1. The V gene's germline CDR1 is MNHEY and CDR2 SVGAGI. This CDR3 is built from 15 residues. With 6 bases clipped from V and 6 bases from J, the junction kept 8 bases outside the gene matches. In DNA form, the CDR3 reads TGTGCCAGCAGGTGGGGACAGATCACTAATTCACCCCTCCACTTT. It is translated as CASRWGQITNSPLHF.

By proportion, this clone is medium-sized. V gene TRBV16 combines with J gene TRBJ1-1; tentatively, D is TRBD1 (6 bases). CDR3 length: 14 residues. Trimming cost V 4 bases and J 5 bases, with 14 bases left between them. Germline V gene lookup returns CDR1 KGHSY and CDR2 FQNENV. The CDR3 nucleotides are TGTGCCAGCAGCCCTCAGGGAGGGGGGACTGAAGCTTTCTTT. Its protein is CASSPQGGGTEAFF.

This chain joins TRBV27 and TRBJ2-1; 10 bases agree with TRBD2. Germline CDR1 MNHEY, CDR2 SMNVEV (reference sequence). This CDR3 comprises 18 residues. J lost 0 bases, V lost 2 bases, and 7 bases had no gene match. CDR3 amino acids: CASSLGSGGSGSYNEQFF. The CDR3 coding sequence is TGTGCCAGCAGTTTAGGTAGCGGGGGGTCCGGCTCCTACAATGAGCAGTTCTTC.

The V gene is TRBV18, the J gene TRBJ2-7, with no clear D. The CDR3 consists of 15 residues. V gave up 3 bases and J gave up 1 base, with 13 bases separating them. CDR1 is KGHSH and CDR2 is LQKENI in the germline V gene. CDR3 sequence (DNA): TGTGCCAGCTCACCGGGTCTGGAGCAGTCCTACGAGCAGTACTTC. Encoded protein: CASSPGLEQSYEQYF. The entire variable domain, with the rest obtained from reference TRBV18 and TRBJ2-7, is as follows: NAGVMQNPRHLVRRRGQEARLRCSPMKGHSHVYWYRQLPEEGLKFMVYLQKENIIDESGMPKERFSAEFPKEGPSILRIQQVVRGDSAAYFCASSPGLEQSYEQYFGPGTRLTVT.

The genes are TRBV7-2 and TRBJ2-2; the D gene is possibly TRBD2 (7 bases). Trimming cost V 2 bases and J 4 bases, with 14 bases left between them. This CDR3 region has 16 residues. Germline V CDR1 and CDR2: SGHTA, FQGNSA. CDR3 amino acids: CASSLYPRGGTGELFF. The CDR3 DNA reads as TGTGCCAGCAGCTTATATCCAAGGGGGGGCACCGGGGAGCTGTTTTTT.

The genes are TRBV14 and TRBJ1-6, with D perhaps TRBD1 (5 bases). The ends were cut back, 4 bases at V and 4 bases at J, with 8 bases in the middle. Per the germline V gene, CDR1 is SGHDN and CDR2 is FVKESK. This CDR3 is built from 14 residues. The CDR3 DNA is TGTGCCAGCAGCCCCAGGGATTATAATTCACCCCTCCACTTT. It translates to CASSPRDYNSPLHF.

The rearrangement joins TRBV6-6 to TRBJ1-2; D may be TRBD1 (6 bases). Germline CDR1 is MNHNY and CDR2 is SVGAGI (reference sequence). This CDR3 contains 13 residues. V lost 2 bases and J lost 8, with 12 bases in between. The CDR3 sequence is CASSYETGKGYTF. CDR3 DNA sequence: TGTGCCAGCAGTTACGAAACAGGGAAGGGCTACACCTTC.

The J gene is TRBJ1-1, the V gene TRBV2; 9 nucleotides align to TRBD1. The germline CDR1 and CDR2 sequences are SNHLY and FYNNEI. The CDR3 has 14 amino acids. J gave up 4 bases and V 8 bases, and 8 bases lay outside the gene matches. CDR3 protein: CASAGQGGTTEAFF. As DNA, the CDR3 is TGTGCCAGCGCGGGACAGGGCGGTACCACTGAAGCTTTCTTT.

DNA of the CDR3: TGTGCCTGGGGGACAGGGGGCTTGGGCTACACCTTC. Its translation: CAWGTGGLGYTF. V and J are TRBV30 and TRBJ1-2; 12 bases line up with TRBD1. The length of the CDR3 is 12 residues. Trimming at V came to 5 bases and at J to 8 bases, leaving 3 bases not matched to a gene. CDR1 and CDR2 from the germline V gene are GTSNPN and SVGIG (reference sequence).